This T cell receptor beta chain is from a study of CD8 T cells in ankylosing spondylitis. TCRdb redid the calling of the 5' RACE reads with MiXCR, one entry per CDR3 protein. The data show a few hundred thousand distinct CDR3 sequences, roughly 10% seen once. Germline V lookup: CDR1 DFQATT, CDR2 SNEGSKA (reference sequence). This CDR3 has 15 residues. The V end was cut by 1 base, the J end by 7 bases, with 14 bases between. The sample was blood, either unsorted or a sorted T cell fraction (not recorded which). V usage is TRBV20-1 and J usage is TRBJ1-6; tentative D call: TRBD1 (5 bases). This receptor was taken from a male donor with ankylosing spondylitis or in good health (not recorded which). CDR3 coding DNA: TGCAGTGCTAGAGTTCCCGGGACCGACAATTCACCCCTCCACTTT. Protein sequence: CSARVPGTDNSPLHF.